This T cell receptor beta chain was retrieved from a study of CD4 T cells in relation to SARS-CoV-2 and coronaviruses. Study-level background: ViraFEST: roughly 9-day antigen culture of PBMCs, then TCR beta CDR3 sequencing.

Study-wide results and limits: In roughly two thirds of donors, memory CD4+ clonotypes crossrecognized SARS-CoV-2 and at least one common cold coronavirus spike. No donor gave both pre-pandemic and post-infection samples.

V trimming: 4 bases; J trimming: 8 bases; junction bases outside the gene matches: 10. From germline, CDR1 is LNHDA and CDR2 SQIVND (reference sequence). The CDR3 is made up of 16 amino acids. The unexposed donors gave CD4+ T cells in about 2010-2019, prior to COVID-19. Isolation of CD4+ T cells took place after roughly nine days in culture. Unexposed-donor CD4+ T cells were probed with SARS-CoV-2 S/N and four cold-coronavirus spikes, cells permitting. In the case of this clone: Its specificity is unknown.

The protocol was immunoSEQ multiplex PCR, while the TCRdb copy is restricted to in-frame clones and leaves out a portion. The sample gives just over 15,000 clones, approximately 73% of which show up once; more than 25% is in the top ten. The clonotype was recovered from a human donor in good health. The source material was CD4+ T cells from PBMCs, cultured in vitro. The V and J genes are TRBV19 and TRBJ2-1, with 11 bases that match TRBD2. The CDR3 sequence: CASSTILAGVHDEQFF. CDR3 nucleotide sequence: TGTGCCAGTAGTACCATACTAGCGGGAGTGCACGATGAGCAGTTCTTC.